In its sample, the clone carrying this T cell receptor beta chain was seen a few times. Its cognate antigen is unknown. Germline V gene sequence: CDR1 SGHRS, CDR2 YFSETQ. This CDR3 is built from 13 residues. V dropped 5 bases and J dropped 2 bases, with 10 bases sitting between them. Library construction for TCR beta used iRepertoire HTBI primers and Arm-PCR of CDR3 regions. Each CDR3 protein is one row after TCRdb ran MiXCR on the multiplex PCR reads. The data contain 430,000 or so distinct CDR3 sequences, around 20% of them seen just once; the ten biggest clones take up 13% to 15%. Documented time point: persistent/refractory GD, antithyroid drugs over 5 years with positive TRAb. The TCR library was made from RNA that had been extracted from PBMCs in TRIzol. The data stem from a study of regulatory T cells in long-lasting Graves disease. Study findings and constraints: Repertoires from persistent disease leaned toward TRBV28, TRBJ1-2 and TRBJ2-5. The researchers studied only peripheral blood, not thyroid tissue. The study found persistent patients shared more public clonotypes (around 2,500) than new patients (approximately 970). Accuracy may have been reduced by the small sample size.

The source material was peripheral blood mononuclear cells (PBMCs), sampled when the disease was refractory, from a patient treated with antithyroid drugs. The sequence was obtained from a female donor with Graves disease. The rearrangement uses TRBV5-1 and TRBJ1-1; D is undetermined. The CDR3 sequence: CASRADGNTEAFF. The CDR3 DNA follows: TGCGCCAGCAGAGCTGACGGAAACACTGAAGCTTTCTTT.